This TCR beta chain was recorded in a study of T cell responses to AZD1222 COVID-19 vaccine. Study findings and constraints: Only 5 or 6 people who got AZD1222 tested seropositive at baseline. Repertoire sampling occurred only after the peak T cell response. Reportedly, nearly half of unique spike TCRs recognized epitopes outside B.1.351/B.1.1.7 mutations.

Trimming removed 5 bases at V and 4 bases at J, with 17 bases between. The germline CDR1 and CDR2 sequences are SGHTA and FQGNSA. This CDR3 comprises 15 residues. About this clone itself: Its antigen remains unidentified.

TCRdb's copy holds only in-frame clones and misses some; the assay was immunoSEQ multiplex PCR. The sample comprises around 140,000 clones, approximately 95% of which are singletons, and over 0.85% rests with the top ten. The chain uses TRBV7-2 and TRBJ1-1; a possible D gene is TRBD1 (6 bases). Sequenced material: peripheral blood, taken on day 0 of MenACWY control vaccination. The receptor was isolated from an adult in good health. The CDR3 coding sequence is TGTGCCAGCAGCCAATCCAGGGGTTCTTTCACTGAAGCTTTCTTT. Amino acids: CASSQSRGSFTEAFF.